This T cell receptor beta chain was sequenced in a study of T cell changes during pregnancy in multiple sclerosis. The germline gives CDR1 SQVTM, CDR2 ANQGSEA. The CDR3 is 14 amino acids. Trimming cost V 7 bases and J 1 base; bases outside gene matches: 3. The protocol was immunoSEQ multiplex PCR, while the TCRdb copy is restricted to in-frame clones and leaves out a portion. The data hold approximately 130,000 clones, with less than 97% observed a single time. This chain joins TRBV29-1 and TRBJ2-1, with 11 bases fitting TRBD2. The sequence derives from a female donor with multiple sclerosis, enrolled in a pregnancy study. The sequencing used peripheral blood, collected after pregnancy. In nucleotides, the CDR3 is TGCAGCGGACGGACTAGCGGGTCCTACAATGAGCAGTTCTTC. Translating it yields CSGRTSGSYNEQFF.